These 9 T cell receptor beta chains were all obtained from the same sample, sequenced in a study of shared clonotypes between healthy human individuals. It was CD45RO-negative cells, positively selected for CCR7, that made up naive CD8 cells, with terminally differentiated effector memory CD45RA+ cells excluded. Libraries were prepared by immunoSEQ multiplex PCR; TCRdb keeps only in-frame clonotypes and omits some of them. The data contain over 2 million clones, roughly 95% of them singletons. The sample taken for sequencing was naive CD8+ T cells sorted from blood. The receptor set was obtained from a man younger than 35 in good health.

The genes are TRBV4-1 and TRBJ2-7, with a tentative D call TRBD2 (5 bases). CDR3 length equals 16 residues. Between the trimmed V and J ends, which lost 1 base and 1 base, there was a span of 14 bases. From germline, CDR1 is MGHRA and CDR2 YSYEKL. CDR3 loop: CASSQVSASRSYEQYF. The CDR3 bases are TGCGCCAGCAGCCAAGTATCGGCTAGCAGGTCCTACGAGCAGTACTTC.

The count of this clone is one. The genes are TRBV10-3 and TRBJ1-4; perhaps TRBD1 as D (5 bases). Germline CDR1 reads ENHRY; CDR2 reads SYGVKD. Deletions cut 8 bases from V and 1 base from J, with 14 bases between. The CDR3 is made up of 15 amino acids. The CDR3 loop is CAISPGTETNEKLFF. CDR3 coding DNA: TGTGCCATCTCTCCGGGGACGGAAACTAATGAAAAACTGTTTTTT.

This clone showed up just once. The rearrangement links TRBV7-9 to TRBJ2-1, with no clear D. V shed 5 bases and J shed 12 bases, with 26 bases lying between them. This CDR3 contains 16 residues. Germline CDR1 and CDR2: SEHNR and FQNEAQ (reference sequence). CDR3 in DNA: TGTGCCAGCAGCCCCCGTACGGTGGGCTACAATGAGCGGCAGTTCTTC. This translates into CASSPRTVGYNERQFF.

CDR3 DNA sequence: TGTGCCAGCAGTTACGACAGGGGCAACGAGCAGTACTTC. Its translation is CASSYDRGNEQYF. The chain combines TRBV6-5 with TRBJ2-7; TRBD1 agrees at 8 bases. CDR1 and CDR2 from the germline V gene are MNHEY and SVGAGI. Trimming took 2 bases from V and 5 from J; bases not matched to a gene: 2. This CDR3 spans 13 amino acids.

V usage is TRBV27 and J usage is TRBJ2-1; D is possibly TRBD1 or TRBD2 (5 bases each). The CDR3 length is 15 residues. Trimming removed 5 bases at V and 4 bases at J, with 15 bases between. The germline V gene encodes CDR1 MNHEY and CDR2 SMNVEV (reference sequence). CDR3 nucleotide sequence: TGTGCCAGCAGTCGTGGGACGGGACCTTACAATGAGCAGTTCTTC. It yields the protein CASSRGTGPYNEQFF.

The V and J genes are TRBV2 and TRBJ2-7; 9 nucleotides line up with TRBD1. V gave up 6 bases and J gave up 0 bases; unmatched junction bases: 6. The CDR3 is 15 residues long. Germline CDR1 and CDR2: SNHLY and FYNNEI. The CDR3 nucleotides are TGTGCCAGCAGCGATCCGGGACAGGGCTCCTACGAGCAGTACTTC. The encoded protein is CASSDPGQGSYEQYF.

The CDR3 region has the DNA TGTGCCAGCAGCTCCGGGGGAGGGCAGTATTTT. Translation: CASSSGGGQYF. The chain has TRBV7-9 and TRBJ2-3, with a tentative D call TRBD2 (6 bases). V was pared by 4 bases and J by 11 bases, with 10 bases between. Germline assignment: CDR1 SEHNR and CDR2 FQNEAQ (reference sequence). The CDR3 is 11 amino acids.

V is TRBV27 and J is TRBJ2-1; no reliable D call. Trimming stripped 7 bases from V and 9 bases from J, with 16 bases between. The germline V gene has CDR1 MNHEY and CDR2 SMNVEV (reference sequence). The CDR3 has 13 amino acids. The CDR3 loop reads CASTKPGRAEQFF. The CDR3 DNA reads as TGTGCCAGCACCAAACCCGGCCGGGCTGAGCAGTTCTTC.

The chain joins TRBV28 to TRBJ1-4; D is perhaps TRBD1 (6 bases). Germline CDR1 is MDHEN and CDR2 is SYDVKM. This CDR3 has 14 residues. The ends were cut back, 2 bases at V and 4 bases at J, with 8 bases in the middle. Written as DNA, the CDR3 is TGTGCCAGCAGTTTACGGACAGATAATGAAAAACTGTTTTTT. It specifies CASSLRTDNEKLFF.